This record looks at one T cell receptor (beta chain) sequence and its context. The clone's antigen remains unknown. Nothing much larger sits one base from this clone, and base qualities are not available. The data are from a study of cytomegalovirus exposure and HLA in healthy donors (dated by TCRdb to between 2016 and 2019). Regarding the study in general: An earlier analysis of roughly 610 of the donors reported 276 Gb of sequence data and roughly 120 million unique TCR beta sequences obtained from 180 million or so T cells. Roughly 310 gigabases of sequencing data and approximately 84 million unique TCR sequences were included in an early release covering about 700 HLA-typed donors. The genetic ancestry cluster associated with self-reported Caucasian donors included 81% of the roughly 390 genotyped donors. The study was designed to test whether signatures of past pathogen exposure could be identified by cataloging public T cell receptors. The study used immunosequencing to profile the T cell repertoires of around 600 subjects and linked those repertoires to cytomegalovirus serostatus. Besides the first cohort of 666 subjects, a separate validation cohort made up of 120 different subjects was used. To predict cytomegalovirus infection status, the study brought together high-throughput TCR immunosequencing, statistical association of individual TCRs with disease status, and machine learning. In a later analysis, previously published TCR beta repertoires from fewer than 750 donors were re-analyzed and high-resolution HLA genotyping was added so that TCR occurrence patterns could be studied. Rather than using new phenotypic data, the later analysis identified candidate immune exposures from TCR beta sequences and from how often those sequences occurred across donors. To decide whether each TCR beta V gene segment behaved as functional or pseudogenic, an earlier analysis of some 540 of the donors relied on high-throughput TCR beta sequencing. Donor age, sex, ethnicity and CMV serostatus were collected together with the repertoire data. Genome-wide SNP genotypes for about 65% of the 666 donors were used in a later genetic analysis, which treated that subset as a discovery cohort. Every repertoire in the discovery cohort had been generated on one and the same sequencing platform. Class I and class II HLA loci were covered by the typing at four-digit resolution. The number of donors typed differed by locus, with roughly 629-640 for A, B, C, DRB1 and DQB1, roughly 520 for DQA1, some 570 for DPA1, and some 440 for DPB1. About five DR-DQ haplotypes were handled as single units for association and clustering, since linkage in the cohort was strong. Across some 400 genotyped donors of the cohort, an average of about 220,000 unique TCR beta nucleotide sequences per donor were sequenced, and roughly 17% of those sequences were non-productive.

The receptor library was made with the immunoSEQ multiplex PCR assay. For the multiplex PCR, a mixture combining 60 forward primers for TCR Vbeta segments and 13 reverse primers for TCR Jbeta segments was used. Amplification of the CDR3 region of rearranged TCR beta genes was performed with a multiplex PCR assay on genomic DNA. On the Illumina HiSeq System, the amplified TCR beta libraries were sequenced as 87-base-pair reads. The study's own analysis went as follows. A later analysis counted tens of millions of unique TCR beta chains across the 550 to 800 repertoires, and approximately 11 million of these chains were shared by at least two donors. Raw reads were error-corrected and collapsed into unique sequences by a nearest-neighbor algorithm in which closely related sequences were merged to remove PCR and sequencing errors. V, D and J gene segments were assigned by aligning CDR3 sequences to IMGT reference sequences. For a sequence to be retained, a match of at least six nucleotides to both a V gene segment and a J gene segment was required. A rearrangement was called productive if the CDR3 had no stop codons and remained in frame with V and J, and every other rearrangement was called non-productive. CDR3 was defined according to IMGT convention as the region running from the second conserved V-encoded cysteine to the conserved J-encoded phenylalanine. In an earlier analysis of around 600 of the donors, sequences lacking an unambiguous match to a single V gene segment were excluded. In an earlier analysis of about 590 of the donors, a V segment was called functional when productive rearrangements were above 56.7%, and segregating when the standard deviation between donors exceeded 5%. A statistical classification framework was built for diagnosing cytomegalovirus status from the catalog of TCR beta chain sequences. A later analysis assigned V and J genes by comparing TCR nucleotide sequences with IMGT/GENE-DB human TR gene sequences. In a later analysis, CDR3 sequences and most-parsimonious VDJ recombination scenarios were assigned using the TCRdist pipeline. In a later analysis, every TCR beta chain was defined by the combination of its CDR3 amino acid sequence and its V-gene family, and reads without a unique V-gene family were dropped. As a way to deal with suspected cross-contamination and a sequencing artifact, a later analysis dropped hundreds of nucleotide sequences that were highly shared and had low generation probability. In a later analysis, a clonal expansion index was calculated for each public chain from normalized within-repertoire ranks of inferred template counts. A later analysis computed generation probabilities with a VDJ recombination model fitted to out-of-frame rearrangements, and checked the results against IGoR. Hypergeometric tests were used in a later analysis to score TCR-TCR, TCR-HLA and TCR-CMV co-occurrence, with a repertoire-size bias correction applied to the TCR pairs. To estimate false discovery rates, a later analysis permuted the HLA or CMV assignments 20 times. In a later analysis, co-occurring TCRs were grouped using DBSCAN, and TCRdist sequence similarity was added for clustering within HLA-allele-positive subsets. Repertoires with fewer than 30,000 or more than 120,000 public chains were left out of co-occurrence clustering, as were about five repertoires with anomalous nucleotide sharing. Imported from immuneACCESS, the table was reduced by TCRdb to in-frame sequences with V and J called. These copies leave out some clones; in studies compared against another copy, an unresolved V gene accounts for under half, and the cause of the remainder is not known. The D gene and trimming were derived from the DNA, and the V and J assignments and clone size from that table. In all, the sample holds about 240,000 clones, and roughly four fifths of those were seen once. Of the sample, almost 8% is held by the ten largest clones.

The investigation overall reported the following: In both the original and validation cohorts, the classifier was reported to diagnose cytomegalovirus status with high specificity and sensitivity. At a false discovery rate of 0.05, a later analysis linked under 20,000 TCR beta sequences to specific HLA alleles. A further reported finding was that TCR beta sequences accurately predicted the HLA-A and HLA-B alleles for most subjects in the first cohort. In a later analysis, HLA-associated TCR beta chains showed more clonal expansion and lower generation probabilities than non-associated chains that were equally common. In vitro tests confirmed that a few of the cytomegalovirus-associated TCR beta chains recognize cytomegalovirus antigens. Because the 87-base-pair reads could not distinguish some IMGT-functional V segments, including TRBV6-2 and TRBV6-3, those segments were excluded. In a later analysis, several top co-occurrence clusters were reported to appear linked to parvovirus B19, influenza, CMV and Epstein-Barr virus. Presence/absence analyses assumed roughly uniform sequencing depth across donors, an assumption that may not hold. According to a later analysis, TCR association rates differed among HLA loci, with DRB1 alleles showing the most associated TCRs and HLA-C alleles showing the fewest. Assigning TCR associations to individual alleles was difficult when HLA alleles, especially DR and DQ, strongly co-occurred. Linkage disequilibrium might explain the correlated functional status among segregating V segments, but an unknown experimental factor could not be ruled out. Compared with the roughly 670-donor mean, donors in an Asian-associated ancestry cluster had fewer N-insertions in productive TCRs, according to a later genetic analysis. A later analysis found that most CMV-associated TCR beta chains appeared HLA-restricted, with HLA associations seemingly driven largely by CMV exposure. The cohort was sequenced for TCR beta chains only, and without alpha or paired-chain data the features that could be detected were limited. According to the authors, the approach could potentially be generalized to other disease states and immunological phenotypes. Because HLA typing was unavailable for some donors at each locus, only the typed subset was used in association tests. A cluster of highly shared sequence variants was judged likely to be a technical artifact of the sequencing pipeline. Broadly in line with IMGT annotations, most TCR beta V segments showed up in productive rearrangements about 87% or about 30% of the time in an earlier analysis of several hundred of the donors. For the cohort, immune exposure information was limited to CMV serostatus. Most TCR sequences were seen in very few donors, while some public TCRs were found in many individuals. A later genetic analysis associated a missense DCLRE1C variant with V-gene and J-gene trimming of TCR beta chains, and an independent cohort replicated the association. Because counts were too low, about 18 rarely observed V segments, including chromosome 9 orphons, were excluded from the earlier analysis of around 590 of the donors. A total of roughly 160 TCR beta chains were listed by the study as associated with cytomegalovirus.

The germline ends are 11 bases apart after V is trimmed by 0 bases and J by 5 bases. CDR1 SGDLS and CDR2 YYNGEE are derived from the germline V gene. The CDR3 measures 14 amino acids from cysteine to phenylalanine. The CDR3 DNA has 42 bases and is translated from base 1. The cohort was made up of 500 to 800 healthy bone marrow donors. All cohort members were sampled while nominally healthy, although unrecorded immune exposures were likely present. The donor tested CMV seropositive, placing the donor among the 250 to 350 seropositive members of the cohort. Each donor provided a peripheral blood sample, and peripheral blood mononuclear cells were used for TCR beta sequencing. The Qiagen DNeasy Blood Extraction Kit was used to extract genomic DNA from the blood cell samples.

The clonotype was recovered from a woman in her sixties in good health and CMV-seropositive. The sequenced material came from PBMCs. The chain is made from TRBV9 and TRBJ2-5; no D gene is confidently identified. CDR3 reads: CASSVATVGETQYF. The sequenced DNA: TGTGCCAGCAGCGTAGCCACGGTCGGGGAGACCCAGTACTTC.